The following is a T cell receptor beta chain sequence with its context. Its matching antigen is unknown. The data were taken from a study of CD8+CD57+ T cells in acquired aplastic anemia. Genomic DNA, serving as template, underwent TCR beta VDJ and CDR3 profiling. TCRdb analysed the reads with MiXCR anew, one entry per CDR3 protein. The table lists roughly 160,000 distinct CDR3 sequences, approximately 60% of them singletons. Germline CDR1 and CDR2: DFQATT and SNEGSKA (reference sequence). Trimming cost V 4 bases and J 8 bases; bases outside gene matches: 7. The CDR3 contains 13 residues. Study observations and caveats: The CD8+ Simpson's diversity of patients and controls was not significantly different.

The chain carries TRBV20-1 and TRBJ1-4, with 7 bases fitting TRBD1. The TCR originated in a human donor in good health. Sequencing was performed on sorted CD4+, CD8+, or CD8+CD57+ T cells (not recorded which) from PBMCs. The CDR3 nucleotides are TGCAGTGCTACCGACAGGGCGTTGGAAAAACTGTTTTTT. It yields the protein CSATDRALEKLFF.